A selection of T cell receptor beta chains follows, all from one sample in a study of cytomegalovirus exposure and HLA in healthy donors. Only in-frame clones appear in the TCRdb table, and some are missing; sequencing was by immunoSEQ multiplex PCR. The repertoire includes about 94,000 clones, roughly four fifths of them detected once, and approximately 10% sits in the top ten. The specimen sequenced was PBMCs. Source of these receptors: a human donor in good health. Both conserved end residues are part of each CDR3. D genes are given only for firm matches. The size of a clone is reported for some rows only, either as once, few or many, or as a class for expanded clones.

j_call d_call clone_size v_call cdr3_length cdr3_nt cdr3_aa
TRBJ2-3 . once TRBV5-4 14 TGTGCCAGCAGCTTGCCCGCTAGTAAAGATACGCAGTATTTT CASSLPASKDTQYF
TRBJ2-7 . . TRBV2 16 TGTGCCAGCAGGATTGGGTACAGGGAATTAACCTACGAGCAGTACTTC CASRIGYRELTYEQYF
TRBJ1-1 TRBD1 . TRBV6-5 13 TGTGCCAGCAGTTCCACAGGGGCCACTGAAGCTTTCTTT CASSSTGATEAFF
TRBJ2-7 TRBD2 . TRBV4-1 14 TGCGCCAGCAGCCAACGACTAGCGGGGGTCGAGCAGTACTTC CASSQRLAGVEQYF
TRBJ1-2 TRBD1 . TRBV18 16 TGTGCCAGCTCACCAAGGGACAGCAATTTTAACTATGGCTACACCTTC CASSPRDSNFNYGYTF
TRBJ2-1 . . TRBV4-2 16 TGTGCCAGCAGCCAAGACGCGGGGGCCTCCTACAATGAGCAGTTCTTC CASSQDAGASYNEQFF
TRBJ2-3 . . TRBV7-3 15 TGTGCCAGCAGCTTAACGGGGCCCCGCACAGATACGCAGTATTTT CASSLTGPRTDTQYF
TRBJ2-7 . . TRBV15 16 TGTGCCACCAGCACGGCCCGGCGGGGACAGTCCTACGAGCAGTACTTC CATSTARRGQSYEQYF
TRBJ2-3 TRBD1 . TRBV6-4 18 TGTGCCAGCAGTCACTACGCGTTGGGACAGGGGGCCCAAGATACGCAGTATTTT CASSHYALGQGAQDTQYF
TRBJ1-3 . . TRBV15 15 TGTGCCACCAGCTCCCAACGGTACTCTGGAAACACCATATATTTT CATSSQRYSGNTIYF
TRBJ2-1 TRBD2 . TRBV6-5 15 TGTGCCAGCAGTTCCTCTAGCGGGAGTGGCAATGAGCAGTTCTTC CASSSSSGSGNEQFF
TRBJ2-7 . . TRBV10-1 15 TGCGCCAGGGAACAGGGACCTACACCTTTCTACGAGCAGTACTTC CAREQGPTPFYEQYF